This T cell receptor beta chain was sequenced during a study of blood T cell repertoires in COVID-19. About the study: Sources were T cells, B-cell-depleted T cells, or PBMCs; the material itself was cDNA or gDNA.

V shed 5 bases and J 4 bases; nucleotides not matched to a gene: 9. This CDR3 is built from 15 residues. Germline CDR1 reads SGHTA; CDR2 reads FQGTGA. The table came from immunoSEQ multiplex PCR; TCRdb's copy has only in-frame clones and leaves some out. Seen here are more than 85,000 clones, around 72% observed once, and the top ten hold less than 25%. The TCR originated in a man aged 70 or older with acute or convalescent COVID-19. Specimen: peripheral blood. The V and J genes are TRBV7-3 and TRBJ2-3; 7 bases are a match to TRBD1. The CDR3 nucleotides are TGTGCCAGCAGCCGACAGGGTGAGGCATCAGATACGCAGTATTTT. Translated: CASSRQGEASDTQYF.